The rows below give T cell receptor beta chains drawn from one sample of a study of human T cells and chemical hapten exposure. TCRdb recomputed calls from the RACE reads with MiXCR, one row per CDR3 protein. The sample yields approximately 41,000 distinct CDR3 sequences, more than 8% seen once. Sequencing was performed on whole blood, taken in connection with sensitization to the hapten diphenylcyclopropenone (DPC). The receptors shown here come from a man aged 45 to 65 with alopecia areata. Some clones in this sample may be carry-over from other donors' samples. Each CDR3 is given with its conserved first and last residue. D genes are given only for firm matches. Part of the rows lack a size; the others show once, few, many or a class for expanded clones.

abundance: few; v_gene: TRBV28; d_gene: TRBD1; j_gene: TRBJ2-3; len: 12; CDR3aa: CASRGDRDTQYF; CDR3nt: TGTGCCAGCAGGGGGGACAGAGATACGCAGTATTTT
abundance: many; v_gene: TRBV29-1; d_gene: TRBD2; j_gene: TRBJ2-3; len: 13; CDR3aa: CSVGTSGRDTQYF; CDR3nt: TGCAGCGTTGGGACTAGCGGGAGAGATACGCAGTATTTT
abundance: few; v_gene: TRBV28; d_gene: -; j_gene: TRBJ2-3; len: 13; CDR3aa: CASSQSRTDTQYF; CDR3nt: TGTGCCAGCAGTCAGAGTCGGACAGATACGCAGTATTTT
abundance: few; v_gene: TRBV7-2; d_gene: -; j_gene: TRBJ2-7; len: 14; CDR3aa: CASSFLGQSGEQYF; CDR3nt: TGTGCCAGCAGTTTCTTGGGCCAATCGGGGGAGCAGTACTTC
abundance: many; v_gene: TRBV28; d_gene: -; j_gene: TRBJ2-7; len: 13; CDR3aa: CASSFVLAYEQYF; CDR3nt: TGTGCCAGCAGTTTCGTACTAGCATACGAGCAGTACTTC
abundance: many; v_gene: TRBV11-2; d_gene: -; j_gene: TRBJ2-2; len: 15; CDR3aa: CASSLDGGNTGELFF; CDR3nt: TGTGCCAGCAGCTTAGACGGAGGGAACACCGGGGAGCTGTTTTTT
abundance: many; v_gene: TRBV10-3; d_gene: TRBD1; j_gene: TRBJ1-1; len: 13; CDR3aa: CASRQGADTEAFF; CDR3nt: TGTGCCTCCCGACAGGGGGCCGACACTGAAGCTTTCTTT
abundance: few; v_gene: TRBV29-1; d_gene: -; j_gene: TRBJ1-3; len: 13; CDR3aa: CSVRTGSGNTIYF; CDR3nt: TGCAGCGTCCGCACGGGAAGCGGAAACACCATATATTTT
abundance: -; v_gene: TRBV18; d_gene: TRBD1; j_gene: TRBJ1-2; len: 14; CDR3aa: CASSLQGGKNGYTF; CDR3nt: TGTGCCAGCTCACTCCAGGGGGGCAAAAATGGCTACACCTTC
abundance: few; v_gene: TRBV5-8; d_gene: -; j_gene: TRBJ2-7; len: 16; CDR3aa: CASSLFVGTMTYEQYF; CDR3nt: TGTGCCAGCAGCTTGTTCGTTGGGACAATGACCTACGAGCAGTACTTC
abundance: few; v_gene: TRBV29-1; d_gene: TRBD2; j_gene: TRBJ2-7; len: 14; CDR3aa: CSVEDGLAGDEQYF; CDR3nt: TGCAGCGTTGAAGATGGGCTAGCGGGAGACGAGCAGTACTTC
abundance: -; v_gene: TRBV10-3; d_gene: -; j_gene: TRBJ2-1; len: 14; CDR3aa: CAISDLQGDNEQFF; CDR3nt: TGTGCCATCAGTGATTTACAGGGCGACAATGAGCAGTTCTTC
abundance: few; v_gene: TRBV27; d_gene: -; j_gene: TRBJ2-1; len: 12; CDR3aa: CASSHPSREQFF; CDR3nt: TGTGCCAGCAGCCATCCCAGCCGTGAGCAGTTCTTC
abundance: -; v_gene: TRBV27; d_gene: -; j_gene: TRBJ2-5; len: 15; CDR3aa: CASSLGRGEGETQYF; CDR3nt: TGTGCCAGCAGTTTAGGAAGGGGAGAAGGGGAGACCCAGTACTTC
abundance: many; v_gene: TRBV20-1; d_gene: -; j_gene: TRBJ2-7; len: 11; CDR3aa: CSARDGIGQYF; CDR3nt: TGCAGTGCTAGAGATGGGATCGGGCAGTACTTC
abundance: few; v_gene: TRBV29-1; d_gene: TRBD2; j_gene: TRBJ2-5; len: 14; CDR3aa: CSVGLAGQQETQYF; CDR3nt: TGCAGCGTGGGACTAGCGGGACAGCAAGAGACCCAGTACTTC
abundance: many; v_gene: TRBV7-2; d_gene: -; j_gene: TRBJ2-7; len: 14; CDR3aa: CASSFGQISYEQYF; CDR3nt: TGTGCCAGCAGCTTTGGACAGATCTCCTACGAGCAGTACTTC
abundance: medium-sized; v_gene: TRBV7-8; d_gene: TRBD1; j_gene: TRBJ2-4; len: 13; CDR3aa: CASSPRQGNIQYF; CDR3nt: TGTGCCAGCAGCCCAAGACAGGGTAACATTCAGTACTTC
abundance: -; v_gene: TRBV12-3/TRBV12-4; d_gene: -; j_gene: TRBJ1-3; len: 13; CDR3aa: CAVGPPAGTPYIF; CDR3nt: -
abundance: many; v_gene: TRBV6-1; d_gene: TRBD1; j_gene: TRBJ2-1; len: 15; CDR3aa: CASSEDRGRRGEQFF; CDR3nt: TGTGCCAGCAGTGAGGACAGGGGGCGTAGGGGTGAGCAGTTCTTC
abundance: -; v_gene: TRBV30; d_gene: -; j_gene: TRBJ1-4; len: 16; CDR3aa: CAWSASVYYDNEKLFF; CDR3nt: TGTGCCTGGAGTGCTAGTGTTTACTACGATAATGAAAAACTGTTTTTT
abundance: many; v_gene: TRBV7-2; d_gene: TRBD1; j_gene: TRBJ2-7; len: 17; CDR3aa: CASRYGALATTGVEQYF; CDR3nt: TGTGCCAGCAGATACGGCGCTCTCGCTACTACAGGGGTCGAGCAGTACTTC
abundance: many; v_gene: TRBV4-1; d_gene: -; j_gene: TRBJ2-1; len: 16; CDR3aa: CASSQEFAGTYNEQFF; CDR3nt: TGCGCCAGCAGCCAAGAGTTCGCGGGGACTTACAATGAGCAGTTCTTC
abundance: -; v_gene: TRBV11-1; d_gene: TRBD1; j_gene: TRBJ2-3; len: 15; CDR3aa: CASSLSGRGTDTQYF; CDR3nt: TGTGCCAGCAGCTTATCCGGCAGGGGGACAGATACGCAGTATTTT
abundance: few; v_gene: TRBV27; d_gene: -; j_gene: TRBJ1-4; len: 17; CDR3aa: CASSLAGRNRAEEKLFF; CDR3nt: TGTGCCAGCAGTTTAGCGGGCCGGAACAGGGCAGAAGAAAAACTGTTTTTT
abundance: -; v_gene: TRBV20-1; d_gene: -; j_gene: TRBJ1-1; len: 12; CDR3aa: CSGTGTDTEAFF; CDR3nt: TGCAGTGGTACCGGGACTGACACTGAAGCTTTCTTT
abundance: many; v_gene: TRBV7-9; d_gene: TRBD2; j_gene: TRBJ2-3; len: 16; CDR3aa: CASSWGAGTSTDTQYF; CDR3nt: TGTGCCAGCAGCTGGGGAGCGGGAACCAGCACAGATACGCAGTATTTT
abundance: many; v_gene: TRBV5-1; d_gene: TRBD1; j_gene: TRBJ1-4; len: 16; CDR3aa: CASSLESGQGTEKLFF; CDR3nt: TGCGCCAGCAGCTTGGAGTCCGGACAGGGGACCGAAAAACTGTTTTTT